A single sample gave rise to the 20 T cell receptor beta chains below, sequenced in a study of blood T cell repertoires in COVID-19 (TCRdb year 2020). The method was the immunoSEQ multiplex PCR assay. The table comes from immuneACCESS by way of TCRdb, which keeps in-frame sequences with V and J called. Part of the clones is missing from these tables; in studies checked, under half for an unresolved V gene and the rest for unknown reasons. The sample records 170,000 or so clones, around 84% of which are singletons. Of the sample, roughly 7% is held by the ten largest clones. Sequenced material: peripheral blood. These receptors originate from a man in his fifties with active or convalescent COVID-19.

The CDR3 coding sequence is TGTGCCAGCAGTGAAGTGACAGGGGCAAACACAGATACGCAGTATTTT. As protein: CASSEVTGANTDTQYF. The chain uses TRBV25-1 and TRBJ2-3, with 8 bases identical to TRBD1. This CDR3 contains 16 residues. Germline trimming cut 2 bases from V and 2 bases from J; bases unmatched to any gene: 6. CDR1 and CDR2 from the germline V gene are MGHDK and SYGVNS.

The V and J genes are TRBV6-5 and TRBJ1-2; D ambiguous. The V gene lost 3 bases and the J gene lost 2 bases, with 10 bases spanning the gap. The CDR3 is 14 amino acids. Germline V lookup: CDR1 MNHEY, CDR2 SVGAGI. The CDR3 sequence is CASSYQARNYGYTF. The CDR3 DNA follows: TGTGCCAGCAGTTATCAGGCCAGGAACTATGGCTACACCTTC.

The chain employs TRBV5-1 and TRBJ2-6; D is perhaps TRBD1 (6 bases). The V gene's germline CDR1 is SGHRS and CDR2 YFSETQ. V was clipped by 0 bases and J by 2 bases, with 9 bases between them. The length of the CDR3 is 16 residues. The CDR3 loop reads CASSLVGAAGANVLTF. The CDR3 region has the DNA TGCGCCAGCAGCTTGGTGGGGGCGGCTGGGGCCAACGTCCTGACTTTC.

This chain links TRBV7-8 with TRBJ1-2; D is unresolved. The CDR3 contains 15 residues. In germline, CDR1 is SGHVS, CDR2 FQNEAQ. Trimming took off 5 bases at V and 3 bases at J, with 16 bases between the two ends. The CDR3 region has the DNA TGTGCCAGCAGCCGAGTCGTGAGGGCGGACTATGGCTACACCTTC. This codes for CASSRVVRADYGYTF.

The CDR3 DNA is TGTGCCAGTAGTCGGAGCGCGGCGGGAGTTAACACCGGGGAGCTGTTTTTT. It specifies CASSRSAAGVNTGELFF. The J gene is TRBJ2-2, the V gene TRBV19; 7 bases fit TRBD2. Germline CDR1 is LNHDA and CDR2 is SQIVND (reference sequence). This CDR3 is 17 amino acids long. The J segment lost 2 bases and the V segment lost 5 bases, leaving 11 bases of the junction unmatched.

The chain employs TRBV12-3 or TRBV12-4 and TRBJ1-1; 7 bases match TRBD1. This CDR3 is built from 13 residues. V lost 5 bases and J lost 4; bases outside the gene matches: 4. The CDR3 DNA sequence: TGTGCCAGCAGTACCACAGGGGCCACTGAAGCTTTCTTT. Protein product: CASSTTGATEAFF.

V usage is TRBV11-2 and J usage is TRBJ2-1; 8 bases line up with TRBD2. V shed 0 bases and J 9 bases; nucleotides not matched to a gene: 7. The germline V gene encodes CDR1 SGHAT and CDR2 FQNNGV. The CDR3 has 15 amino acids. The CDR3 loop is CASSLEGLGVSEQFF. The DNA of the CDR3 is TGTGCCAGCAGCTTAGAGGGACTAGGAGTCAGTGAGCAGTTCTTC.

The J gene is TRBJ1-2, the V gene TRBV6-1, with D perhaps matching TRBD1 (5 bases). Germline-derived CDR1 and CDR2 are MNHNS and SASEGT. V was clipped by 0 bases and J by 2 bases, with 22 bases between them. This CDR3 comprises 19 residues. The CDR3 spells CASSEAPPRMGQINYGYTF. The CDR3 DNA reads as TGTGCCAGCAGTGAAGCCCCCCCGAGGATGGGGCAAATAAACTATGGCTACACCTTC.

The rearrangement links TRBV15 to TRBJ1-3; weak D call: TRBD1 (5 bases). Germline V CDR1 and CDR2: LNHNV, YYDKDF (reference sequence). This CDR3 spans 14 amino acids. V shed 0 bases and J shed 2 bases, with 5 bases lying between them. The CDR3 protein is CATSRDRAGNTIYF. The CDR3 nucleotides read TGTGCCACCAGCAGAGACAGGGCTGGAAACACCATATATTTT.

The chain employs TRBV2 and TRBJ1-6, with TRBD1 matching over 10 bases. There are 13 residues in the CDR3. The J segment lost 15 bases and the V segment lost 4 bases, leaving 6 bases of the junction unmatched. Germline lookup yields CDR1 SNHLY and CDR2 FYNNEI. CDR3 nucleotide sequence: TGTGCCAGCAGTGGGACAGGGGGTCGGAGCCTCCACTTT. Its translation is CASSGTGGRSLHF.

This clone was seen a few times. The rearrangement joins TRBV19 to TRBJ1-3, with 7 bases fitting TRBD1. The CDR3 runs to 15 residues. Germline CDR1 is LNHDA and CDR2 is SQIVND (reference sequence). V shed 6 bases and J 0 bases; nucleotides not matched to a gene: 5. The CDR3 sequence is CASRIGTASGNTIYF. As DNA, the CDR3 is TGTGCCAGTAGGATCGGGACAGCCTCTGGAAACACCATATATTTT. Full variable domain (remainder filled in from reference TRBV19 and TRBJ1-3): DGGITQSPKYLFRKEGQNVTLSCEQNLNHDAMYWYRQDPGQGLRLIYYSQIVNDFQKGDIAEGYSVSREKKESFPLTVTSAQKNPTAFYLCASRIGTASGNTIYFGEGSWLTVV.

V is TRBV2 and J is TRBJ2-5; TRBD1 agrees at 7 bases. Germline trimming cut 11 bases from V and 4 bases from J; bases unmatched to any gene: 7. The germline V gene encodes CDR1 SNHLY and CDR2 FYNNEI. This CDR3 spans 12 amino acids. CDR3 coding DNA: TGTGCCGTGGAGACAGGGCCAGAGACCCAGTACTTC. Its protein is CAVETGPETQYF.

This clone was counted once. The chain links TRBV15 to TRBJ2-5; D call uncertain. Per the germline V gene, CDR1 is LNHNV and CDR2 is YYDKDF (reference sequence). The CDR3 is made up of 13 amino acids. V lost 5 bases and J 5 bases, leaving 12 bases between the germline ends. The CDR3 DNA is TGTGCCACCAGCTCTGGGCCTGGGGAGACCCAGTACTTC. Protein: CATSSGPGETQYF.

The chain combines TRBV9 with TRBJ2-3; the match to TRBD2 covers 12 bases. Looked up from germline, CDR1 is SGDLS and CDR2 is YYNGEE. J lost 2 bases, V lost 4 bases, and 5 bases had no gene match. This CDR3 contains 16 residues. CDR3 DNA sequence: TGTGCCAGCAGCAGGACTAGCGGGGAGTACACAGATACGCAGTATTTT. Protein sequence: CASSRTSGEYTDTQYF.

This clone is a singleton in its sample. The CDR3 DNA is TGCGCCAGCAGCCAGGCCCGCGAGCAGTACTTC. As protein: CASSQAREQYF. The chain couples TRBV5-1 to TRBJ2-7; no reliable D call. CDR1 and CDR2 (germline): SGHRS, YFSETQ. V lost 4 bases and J lost 6, with 8 bases in between. The CDR3 runs to 11 residues. Full variable domain (remainder filled in from reference TRBV5-1 and TRBJ2-7): KAGVTQTPRYLIKTRGQQVTLSCSPISGHRSVSWYQQTPGQGLQFLFEYFSETQRNKGNFPGRFSGRQFSNSRSEMNVSTLELGDSALYLCASSQAREQYFGPGTRLTVT.

This chain connects TRBV9 to TRBJ2-7; TRBD1 agrees at 8 bases. The CDR3 extends over 15 amino acids. Trimming cost V 0 bases and J 6 bases; bases outside gene matches: 8. The germline V gene encodes CDR1 SGDLS and CDR2 YYNGEE. The DNA for the CDR3 is TGTGCCAGCAGCGTAGACGGGACAGGCTCTACCGAGCAGTACTTC. It specifies CASSVDGTGSTEQYF.

This sequence joins TRBV21-1 and TRBJ1-2; TRBD1 is the table's D call, not checked against the DNA. TRBV21-1 is a documented pseudogene. The CDR3 is 17 amino acids. CDR3 loop: CASSKALQGFRNYGYTF. Written as DNA, the CDR3 is TGTGCCAGCAGCAAAGCGCTTCAGGGGTTCCGTAACTATGGCTACACCTTC.

The V call is TRBV29-1, the J call TRBJ1-2; 8 positions agree with TRBD1. The germline CDR1 and CDR2 sequences are SQVTM and ANQGSEA. The CDR3 is 14 amino acids. Germline trimming cut 4 bases from V and 5 bases from J; bases unmatched to any gene: 9. This chain's CDR3 is CSVGIAQGEYGYTF. CDR3 sequence (DNA): TGCAGCGTTGGGATCGCACAGGGGGAATATGGCTACACCTTC.

The chain carries TRBV2 and TRBJ2-3; 7 bases align to TRBD2. Trimming cost V 6 bases and J 5 bases; bases outside gene matches: 11. Per germline, CDR1 SNHLY and CDR2 FYNNEI. CDR3 length: 15 residues. The CDR3: CASSKGLGELDTQYF. In nucleotides, the CDR3 is TGTGCCAGCAGCAAAGGACTAGGGGAATTAGATACGCAGTATTTT.

The V call is TRBV19, the J call TRBJ2-5; D is possibly TRBD1 (5 bases). Looked up from germline, CDR1 is LNHDA and CDR2 is SQIVND (reference sequence). This CDR3 has 14 residues. The V end was cut by 5 bases, the J end by 3 bases, with 13 bases between. CDR3 coding DNA: TGTGCCAGTAGTCCAGGTCAGGGTAAAGAGACCCAGTACTTC. This translates into CASSPGQGKETQYF.